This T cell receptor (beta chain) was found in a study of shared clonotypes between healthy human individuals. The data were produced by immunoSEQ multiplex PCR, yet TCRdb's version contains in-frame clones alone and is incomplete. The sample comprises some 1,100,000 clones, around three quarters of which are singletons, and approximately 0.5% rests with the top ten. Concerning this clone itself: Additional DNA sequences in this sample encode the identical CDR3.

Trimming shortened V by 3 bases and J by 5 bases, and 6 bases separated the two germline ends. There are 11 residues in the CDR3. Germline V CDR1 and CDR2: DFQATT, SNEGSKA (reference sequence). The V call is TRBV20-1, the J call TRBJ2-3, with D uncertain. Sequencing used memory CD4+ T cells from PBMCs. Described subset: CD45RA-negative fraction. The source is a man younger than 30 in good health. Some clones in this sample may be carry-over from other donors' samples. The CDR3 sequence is CSARDLDTQYF. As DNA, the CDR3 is TGCAGTGCTAGGGACCTAGATACGCAGTATTTT.